This paragraph reports one T cell receptor beta chain. The sample belongs to a study of monozygotic twins with inflammatory bowel disease. TCRdb reprocessed the 5' RACE reads, keeping one entry per CDR3 protein, no DNA. The sample totals 300,000 to 400,000 distinct CDR3 sequences. Germline V gene sequence: CDR1 DFQATT, CDR2 SNEGSKA (reference sequence). CDR3 length equals 11 residues. Sequencing was carried out using blood. This TCR was recovered from a human donor with ulcerative colitis or Crohn's disease, or a healthy co-twin of an affected twin (not recorded which). V and J are TRBV20-1 and TRBJ2-1; without DNA, the TCRdb call of TRBD1 cannot be checked. The CDR3: CSAGAYNEQYF.